The clone carrying this T cell receptor beta chain was observed a handful of times. This entry is derived from a study of blood T cells in healthy people across ages. It was with a sample-barcoded 5' primer and a J-beta primer mix that a second PCR of roughly 7 to 12 cycles was run. TCRdb re-called the 5' RACE reads with MiXCR, one entry per CDR3 protein. The sample yields approximately 1.5 million distinct CDR3 sequences, about 31% seen once. This CDR3 has 16 residues. In germline, CDR1 is LGHDT, CDR2 YNNKEL (reference sequence). V was cut by 1 base and J by 3 bases, with 14 bases left in between. The chain carries TRBV3-1 and TRBJ2-3; D remains ambiguous. Material: blood. The sequence was collected from a woman aged 25 to 45 in good health. This CDR3 is CASSQGYVSATDTQYF. CDR3 bases: TGTGCCAGCAGCCAAGGGTATGTCTCCGCTACAGATACGCAGTATTTT.